Sequencing of this TCR beta chain was carried out in a study of T cell responses to AZD1222 COVID-19 vaccine (dated by TCRdb to the early 2020s). Context from the whole study: AZD1222 recipients whose second dose came at about 4 weeks and those whose second dose came at about 12 weeks were combined into one group, since spike-specific TCR depth and breadth did not differ between the two schedules. Trial participants were enrolled into age subgroups of 18-55, 56-69 and 70-plus years, which contained around 140, 26 and 57 TCR-sequenced participants, respectively. A total of more than 230 trial participants underwent TCR sequencing, of whom around 200 received two doses of AZD1222 and approximately 25 received two doses of the MenACWY control vaccine. The paper as a whole reports these results and caveats: A significant rise in spike-specific TCR breadth and depth was observed after two AZD1222 doses relative to day 0 and relative to MenACWY recipients. Reportedly, close to half of the unique spike-specific TCRs recognized epitopes lying outside the regions that are mutated in the B.1.351 and B.1.1.7 variants. Because no samples from the day 14 peak response were available, repertoires could be characterized only after the peak T cell response. Vaccine-associated CD4 TCRs spanned the whole spike protein, with dominant responses in regions 160-218 and 743-854. Conclusions about previously exposed vaccinees are limited, since just six AZD1222 recipients were seropositive for SARS-CoV-2 at baseline. The 56-69-year group was small, and its depth increase did not reach significance, likely because of low power. Participants were mostly white British, with more females than males. The authors suggested clonal diversity may have been underestimated.

The CDR3 holds 16 amino acids from the cysteine to the phenylalanine. The retained sequence is limited to the CDR3, 48 bases, with the frame set at the first base. Reading the germline V gene gives CDR1 SGHAT and CDR2 FQNNGV. Unmatched junction bases come to 4, with V trimmed by 2 bases and J by 0 bases. The CDR3 regions of human TCRbeta chains were subjected to immunosequencing. Per the original workflow: Repertoire TCRs were matched against a reference library of SARS-CoV-2-specific TCRs generated with the MIRA antigen-specificity platform. Breadth was defined as the fraction of unique TCRs that were SARS-CoV-2-associated, and depth was defined as the fraction of total T cells that were SARS-CoV-2-associated. Using the MIRA data, every spike-specific TCR was mapped to the spike region that the TCR reacted to and assigned to either a CD4 or a CD8 class. Log10-transformed breadth and depth values were compared by one-way ANOVA with Sidak's multiple comparisons tests. Not all clones reach the TCRdb copy of this immuneACCESS table, which keeps in-frame sequences only. Checked studies attribute under half of the gap to unresolved V genes and leave the rest unexplained. V, J and clone size reflect that table, while D and trimming were determined from the DNA. The sample table contains about 100,000 clones; only one count was recorded for approximately 86% of them. The ten largest clones represent 1.4% of the sample.

In regard to this clone: Its cognate antigen has yet to be identified. Base qualities are missing; no much larger clone stands one base away.

Reading the label with the study, this specimen's time point is: baseline before first vaccination. Samples from vaccinated people were obtained from the UK trials COV001 and COV002, which included a single-blind randomized controlled phase 2/3 trial of AZD1222 (ChAdOx1 nCoV-19) in healthy adults. For TCRbeta chain sequencing, PBMC samples were collected from trial participants at day 0 and at day 28 after the second dose. The chain employs TRBV11-2 and TRBJ2-1, and TRBD2 aligns with 7 junction nucleotides. The specimen comprised peripheral blood, sampled on day 0 of AZD1222 vaccination. The sequence derives from an adult in good health. The CDR3 region reads CASSLSGGFSYNEQFF. The DNA is TGTGCCAGCAGCTTATCCGGGGGGTTCTCCTACAATGAGCAGTTCTTC.